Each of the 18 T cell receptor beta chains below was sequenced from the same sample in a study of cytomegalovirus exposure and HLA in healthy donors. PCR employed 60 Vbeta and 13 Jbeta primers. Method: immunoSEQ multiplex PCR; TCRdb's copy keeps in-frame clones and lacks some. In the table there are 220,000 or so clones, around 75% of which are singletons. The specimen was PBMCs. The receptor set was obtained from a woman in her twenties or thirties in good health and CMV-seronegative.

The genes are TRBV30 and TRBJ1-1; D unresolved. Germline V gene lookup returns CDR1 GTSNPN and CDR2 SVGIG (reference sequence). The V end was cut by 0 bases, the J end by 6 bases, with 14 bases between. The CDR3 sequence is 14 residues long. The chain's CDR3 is CAWSVIRGVSEAFF. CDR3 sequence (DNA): TGTGCCTGGAGTGTAATCCGGGGAGTCTCTGAAGCTTTCTTT.

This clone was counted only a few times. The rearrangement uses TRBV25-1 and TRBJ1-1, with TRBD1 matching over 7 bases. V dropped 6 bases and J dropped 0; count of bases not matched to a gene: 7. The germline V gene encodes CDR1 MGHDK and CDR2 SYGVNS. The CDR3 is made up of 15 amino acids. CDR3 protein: CASSLPGQMNTEAFF. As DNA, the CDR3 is TGTGCCAGCAGCCTCCCGGGACAGATGAACACTGAAGCTTTCTTT. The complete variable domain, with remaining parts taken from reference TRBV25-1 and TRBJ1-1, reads EADIYQTPRYLVIGTGKKITLECSQTMGHDKMYWYQQDPGMELHLIHYSYGVNSTEKGDLSSESTVSRIRTEHFPLTLESARPSHTSQYLCASSLPGQMNTEAFFGQGTRLTVV.

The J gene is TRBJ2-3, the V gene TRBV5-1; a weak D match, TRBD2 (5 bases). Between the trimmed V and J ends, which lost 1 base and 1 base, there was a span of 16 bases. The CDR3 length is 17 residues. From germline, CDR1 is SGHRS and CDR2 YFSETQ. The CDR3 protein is CASSLIGGAVGTDTQYF. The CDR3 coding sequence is TGCGCCAGCAGCTTGATCGGTGGAGCGGTCGGCACAGATACGCAGTATTTT.

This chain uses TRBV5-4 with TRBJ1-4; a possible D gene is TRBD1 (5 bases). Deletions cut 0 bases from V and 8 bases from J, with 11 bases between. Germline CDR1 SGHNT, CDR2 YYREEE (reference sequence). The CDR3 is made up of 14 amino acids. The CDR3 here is CASSLARRDEKLFF. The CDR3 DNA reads TGTGCCAGCAGCTTGGCGAGGAGGGACGAAAAACTGTTTTTT.

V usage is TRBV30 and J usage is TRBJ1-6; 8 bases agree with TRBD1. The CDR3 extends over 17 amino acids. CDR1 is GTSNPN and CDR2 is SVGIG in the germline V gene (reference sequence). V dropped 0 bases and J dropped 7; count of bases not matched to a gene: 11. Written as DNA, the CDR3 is TGTGCCTGGAGTGTCGTAGGGACAGGTTCGGAAAATTCACCCCTCCACTTT. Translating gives CAWSVVGTGSENSPLHF.

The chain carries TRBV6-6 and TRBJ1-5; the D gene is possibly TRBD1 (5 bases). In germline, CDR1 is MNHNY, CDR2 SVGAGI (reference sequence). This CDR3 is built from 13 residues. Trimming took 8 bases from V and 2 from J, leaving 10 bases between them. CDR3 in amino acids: CASSWGGNQPQHF. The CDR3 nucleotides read TGTGCCAGCTCCTGGGGGGGCAATCAGCCCCAGCATTTT.

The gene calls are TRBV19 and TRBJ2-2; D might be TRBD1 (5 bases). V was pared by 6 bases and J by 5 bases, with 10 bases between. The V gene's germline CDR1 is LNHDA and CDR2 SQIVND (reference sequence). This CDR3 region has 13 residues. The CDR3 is CASSSRDTGELFF. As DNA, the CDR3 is TGTGCCAGTAGCAGCAGGGATACCGGGGAGCTGTTTTTT.

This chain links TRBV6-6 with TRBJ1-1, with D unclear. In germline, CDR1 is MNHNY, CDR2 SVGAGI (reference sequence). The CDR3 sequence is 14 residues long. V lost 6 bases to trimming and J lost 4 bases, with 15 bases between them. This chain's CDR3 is CASSTTLRSTEAFF. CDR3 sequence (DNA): TGTGCCAGCAGCACGACTCTCCGGAGCACTGAAGCTTTCTTT.

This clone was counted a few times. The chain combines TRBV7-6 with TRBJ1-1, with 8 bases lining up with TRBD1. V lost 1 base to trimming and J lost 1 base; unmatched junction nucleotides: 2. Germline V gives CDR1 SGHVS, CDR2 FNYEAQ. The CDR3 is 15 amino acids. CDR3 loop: CASSLGDRGNTEAFF. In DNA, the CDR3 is TGTGCCAGCAGCTTAGGCGACAGGGGGAACACTGAAGCTTTCTTT.

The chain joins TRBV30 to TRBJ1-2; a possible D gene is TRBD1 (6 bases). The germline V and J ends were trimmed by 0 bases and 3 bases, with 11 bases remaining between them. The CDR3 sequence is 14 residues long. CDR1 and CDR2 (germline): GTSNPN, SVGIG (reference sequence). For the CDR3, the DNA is TGTGCCTGGAGTGTAGGGGGAAGAGACTATGGCTACACCTTC. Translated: CAWSVGGRDYGYTF.

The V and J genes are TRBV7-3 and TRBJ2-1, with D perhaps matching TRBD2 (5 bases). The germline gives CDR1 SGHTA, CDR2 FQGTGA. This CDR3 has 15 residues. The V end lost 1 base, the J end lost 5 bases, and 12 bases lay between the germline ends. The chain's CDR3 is CASSLNRDTHNEQFF. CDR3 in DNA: TGTGCCAGCAGCTTAAATCGGGATACCCACAATGAGCAGTTCTTC.

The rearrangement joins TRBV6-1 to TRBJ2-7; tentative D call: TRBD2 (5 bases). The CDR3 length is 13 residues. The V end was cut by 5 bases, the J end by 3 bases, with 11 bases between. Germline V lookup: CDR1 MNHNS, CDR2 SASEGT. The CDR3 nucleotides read TGTGCCAGCAGTACGGGGATAATCTACGAGCAGTACTTC. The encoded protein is CASSTGIIYEQYF.

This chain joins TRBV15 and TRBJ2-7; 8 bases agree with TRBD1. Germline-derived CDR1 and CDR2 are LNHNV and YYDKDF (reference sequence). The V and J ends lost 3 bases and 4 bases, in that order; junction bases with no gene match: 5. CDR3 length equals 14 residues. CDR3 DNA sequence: TGTGCCACCAGCAGTAGACAGGGGCCGTACGAGCAGTACTTC. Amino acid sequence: CATSSRQGPYEQYF.

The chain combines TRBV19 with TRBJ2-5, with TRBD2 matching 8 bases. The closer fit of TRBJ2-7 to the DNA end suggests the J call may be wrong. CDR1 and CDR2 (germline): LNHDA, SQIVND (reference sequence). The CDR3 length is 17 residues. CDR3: CASSSRPSGYFSYEQYF. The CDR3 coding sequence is TGTGCCAGTAGTTCCCGACCTAGCGGGTACTTCTCCTACGAGCAGTACTTC.

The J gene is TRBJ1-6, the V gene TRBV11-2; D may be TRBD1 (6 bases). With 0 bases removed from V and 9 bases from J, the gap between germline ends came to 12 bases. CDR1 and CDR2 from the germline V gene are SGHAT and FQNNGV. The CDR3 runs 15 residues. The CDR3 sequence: CASSLEGGLSSPLHF. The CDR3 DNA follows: TGTGCCAGCAGCTTAGAGGGGGGGCTGAGTTCACCCCTCCACTTT.

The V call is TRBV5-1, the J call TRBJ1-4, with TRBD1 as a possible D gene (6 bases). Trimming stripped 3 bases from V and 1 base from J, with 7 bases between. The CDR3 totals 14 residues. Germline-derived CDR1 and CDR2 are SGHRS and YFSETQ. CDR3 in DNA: TGCGCCAGCAGCTCGACAGGAACTAATGAAAAACTGTTTTTT. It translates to CASSSTGTNEKLFF.

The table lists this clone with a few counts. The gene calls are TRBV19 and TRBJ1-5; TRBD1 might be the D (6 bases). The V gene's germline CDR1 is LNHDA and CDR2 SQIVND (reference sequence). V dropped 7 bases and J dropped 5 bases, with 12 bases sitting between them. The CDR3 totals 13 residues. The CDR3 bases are TGTGCCAGTATGGGCAGGGGATATCAGCCCCAGCATTTT. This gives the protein CASMGRGYQPQHF.

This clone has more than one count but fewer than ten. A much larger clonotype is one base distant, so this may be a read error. CDR3 in amino acids: CASSPQAGYEQYF. CDR3 in DNA: TGTGCCAGCAGCCCCCAAGCAGGGTACGAGCAGTACTTC. This sequence joins TRBV5-6 and TRBJ2-7, with D perhaps TRBD1 (5 bases). The germline V and J ends were trimmed by 4 bases and 4 bases, with 12 bases remaining between them. The germline V gene encodes CDR1 SGHDT and CDR2 YYEEEE. CDR3 length: 13 amino acids.